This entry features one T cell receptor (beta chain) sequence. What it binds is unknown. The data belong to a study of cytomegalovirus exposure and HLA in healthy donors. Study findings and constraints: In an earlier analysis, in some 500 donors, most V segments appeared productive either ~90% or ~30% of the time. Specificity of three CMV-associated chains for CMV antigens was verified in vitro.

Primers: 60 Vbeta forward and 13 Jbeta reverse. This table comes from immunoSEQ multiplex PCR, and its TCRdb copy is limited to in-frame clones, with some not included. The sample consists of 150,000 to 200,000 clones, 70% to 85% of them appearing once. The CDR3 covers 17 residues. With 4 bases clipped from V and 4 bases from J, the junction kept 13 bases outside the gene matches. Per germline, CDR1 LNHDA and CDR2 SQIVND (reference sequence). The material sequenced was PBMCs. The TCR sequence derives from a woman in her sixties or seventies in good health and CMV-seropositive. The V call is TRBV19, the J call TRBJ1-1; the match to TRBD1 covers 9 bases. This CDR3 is CASSTGTGPPVSTEAFF. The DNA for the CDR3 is TGTGCCAGTAGTACCGGGACAGGGCCCCCGGTTAGCACTGAAGCTTTCTTT.